This T cell receptor (beta chain) was identified during a study of response to subunit inactivated influenza vaccine. Study results and limitations: The authors proposed limited new T cell recruitment per seasonal influenza vaccination.

Note on this clonotype: Its cognate antigen is unknown.

TCRdb re-called the RT-PCR reads through MiXCR, storing one row per CDR3 protein. The table records over 300,000 distinct CDR3 sequences, 20% to 25% of them present only once. The length of the CDR3 is 14 residues. Trimming removed 4 bases from V and 7 bases from J, with 14 bases in between. Material: PBMCs from blood, obtained less than 22 months after vaccination. This chain connects TRBV12-3 or TRBV12-4 to TRBJ1-5; D is ambiguous. The clonotype originates from a man between 50 and 69 years old who received an inactivated influenza vaccine. For the CDR3, the DNA is TGTGCCAGCAGTTCCGGGTCCCCACCCCAGCCCCAGCATTTT. It is translated as CASSSGSPPQPQHF.